There are many counts of the clone carrying this TCR beta chain. The antigen is unknown. TCRdb re-analysed the 5' RACE reads in MiXCR, keeping a single row per CDR3 protein. The sample has fewer than 150,000 distinct CDR3 sequences; just under 7.5% are singletons. The data were taken from a study of CD8 T cells in ankylosing spondylitis. Study conclusions and caveats: Reactive arthritis synovial fluid and blood previously showed some of these motif variants.

The material sequenced was blood, either unsorted or a sorted T cell fraction (not recorded which). This clonotype was sampled from a female donor with ankylosing spondylitis or in good health (not recorded which).

DNA of the CDR3: TGCGCCAGCGTAGACGGAGGACTCTATGGCTACACCTTC. Protein: CASVDGGLYGYTF. The chain has TRBV10-2 and TRBJ1-2; D call uncertain. Germline lookup yields CDR1 WSHSY and CDR2 SAAADI. The CDR3 loop spans 13 amino acids. The V and J ends lost 8 bases and 4 bases respectively, with 14 bases between them.